The 27 T cell receptor beta chains below were found in one sample sequenced in a study of T cell responses to AZD1222 COVID-19 vaccine. Produced via immunoSEQ multiplex PCR; TCRdb's table is partial and in-frame only. The sample shows 95,000 to 110,000 clones, 92% of them seen only once. This sample comprised peripheral blood, obtained 28 days after the second AZD1222 dose. The receptor set was obtained from an adult who received the AZD1222 COVID-19 vaccine.

The V call is TRBV30, the J call TRBJ1-1; 11 bases match TRBD1. Germline trimming cut 2 bases from V and 8 bases from J; bases unmatched to any gene: 16. The length of the CDR3 is 17 residues. The germline V gene encodes CDR1 GTSNPN and CDR2 SVGIG (reference sequence). In DNA, the CDR3 is TGTGCCTGGAGTACGGGACAGGGGGTAAGAGTCGCAAACGAAGCTTTCTTT. It codes for CAWSTGQGVRVANEAFF.

The rearrangement uses TRBV29-1 and TRBJ1-1; 7 bases align to TRBD1. This CDR3 spans 13 amino acids. After removal of 8 bases from V and 4 bases from J, the junction contained 10 bases not matched to a gene. The germline V gene has CDR1 SQVTM and CDR2 ANQGSEA. CDR3 protein: CSIGLAGGTEAFF. In DNA, the CDR3 is TGCAGCATTGGCCTGGCAGGGGGCACTGAAGCTTTCTTT.

V gene TRBV2 combines with J gene TRBJ1-5; no clear D gene. This CDR3 region has 13 residues. V lost 2 bases and J lost 12, with 14 bases in between. Germline V gene sequence: CDR1 SNHLY, CDR2 FYNNEI. The CDR3 here is CASSESKGRNQHF. As DNA, the CDR3 is TGTGCCAGCAGTGAATCAAAGGGCAGAAACCAGCATTTT.

This chain uses TRBV5-4 with TRBJ2-7; D is possibly TRBD2 (6 bases). CDR1 and CDR2 (germline): SGHNT, YYREEE (reference sequence). The CDR3 contains 15 residues. Between the trimmed V and J ends, which lost 0 bases and 1 base, there was a span of 11 bases. CDR3 loop: CASSLDSRGSYEQYF. CDR3 nucleotide sequence: TGTGCCAGCAGCTTGGACTCCCGGGGGTCCTACGAGCAGTACTTC. The full variable domain, its missing parts supplied by reference TRBV5-4 and TRBJ2-7, is ETGVTQSPTHLIKTRGQQVTLRCSSQSGHNTVSWYQQALGQGPQFIFQYYREEENGRGNFPPRFSGLQFPNYSSELNVNALELDDSALYLCASSLDSRGSYEQYFGPGTRLTVT.

This chain links TRBV7-2 with TRBJ2-7, with D hard to call. There are 15 residues in the CDR3. Trimming took off 2 bases at V and 3 bases at J, with 14 bases between the two ends. Germline CDR1 reads SGHTA; CDR2 reads FQGNSA. The CDR3 spells CASSLLSDNYYEQYF. The DNA of the CDR3 is TGTGCCAGCAGCTTACTATCGGATAATTACTACGAGCAGTACTTC.

This chain connects TRBV19 to TRBJ2-6, with TRBD1 matching over 7 bases. Germline CDR1 and CDR2: LNHDA and SQIVND (reference sequence). The CDR3 extends over 16 amino acids. J gave up 0 bases and V 8 bases, and 7 bases lay outside the gene matches. The CDR3 protein is CASSDRPPSGANVLTF. CDR3 sequence (DNA): TGTGCCAGTTCGGACAGGCCCCCCTCTGGGGCCAACGTCCTGACTTTC.

J is TRBJ2-2 and V is TRBV24-1; the match to TRBD1 covers 8 bases. The CDR3 is 17 amino acids. Germline CDR1 and CDR2: KGHDR and SFDVKD. V lost 4 bases and J lost 1; bases outside the gene matches: 7. DNA of the CDR3: TGTGCCACCAGTGAAGCTGGACAGGGTGAGAACACCGGGGAGCTGTTTTTT. Translated, it gives CATSEAGQGENTGELFF.

The chain links TRBV6-5 to TRBJ2-7; TRBD1 matches at 7 bases. This CDR3 spans 13 amino acids. CDR1 and CDR2 (germline): MNHEY, SVGAGI. Trimming took 5 bases from V and 2 from J; bases not matched to a gene: 3. The CDR3 nucleotides read TGTGCCAGCAGTAATGACAGGGCCTACGAGCAGTACTTC. Amino acid sequence: CASSNDRAYEQYF.

This rearrangement joins TRBV5-1 to TRBJ1-3; D not resolved. Germline CDR1 and CDR2: SGHRS and YFSETQ. V gave up 4 bases and J gave up 2 bases, with 7 bases separating them. The CDR3 spans 13 residues. The CDR3 DNA follows: TGCGCCAGCAGCGAGGGTACTGGAAACACCATATATTTT. As protein: CASSEGTGNTIYF.

The CDR3 DNA is TGTGCCAGCAGCCATAGCACTAGCGGGCCCTACAATGAGCAGTTCTTC. This gives the protein CASSHSTSGPYNEQFF. The chain is built from TRBV14 and TRBJ2-1; 9 positions agree with TRBD2. J lost 2 bases, V lost 3 bases, and 5 bases had no gene match. This CDR3 region has 16 residues. The germline gives CDR1 SGHDN, CDR2 FVKESK.

The V gene is TRBV18, the J gene TRBJ2-7; 7 nucleotides align to TRBD2. The germline gives CDR1 KGHSH, CDR2 LQKENI. V trimming: 3 bases; J trimming: 3 bases; junction bases outside the gene matches: 8. This CDR3 contains 15 residues. The CDR3 loop reads CASSPREVVIYEQYF. The CDR3 region has the DNA TGTGCCAGCTCACCTCGGGAGGTAGTGATCTACGAGCAGTACTTC. Full variable domain (missing parts from reference TRBV18 and TRBJ2-7): NAGVMQNPRHLVRRRGQEARLRCSPMKGHSHVYWYRQLPEEGLKFMVYLQKENIIDESGMPKERFSAEFPKEGPSILRIQQVVRGDSAAYFCASSPREVVIYEQYFGPGTRLTVT.

The V gene is TRBV5-1, the J gene TRBJ1-3; TRBD1 aligns across 7 bases. The CDR3 has 14 residues. CDR1 SGHRS and CDR2 YFSETQ come from the germline V gene. The V segment lost 6 bases and the J segment 1 base; nucleotides outside the gene matches: 4. The CDR3 sequence is CASTPGGSGNTIYF. CDR3 sequence (DNA): TGCGCCAGCACCCCAGGGGGATCTGGAAACACCATATATTTT.

V is TRBV28 and J is TRBJ1-4; possible D gene TRBD1, 5 bases. The V and J ends lost 5 bases and 0 bases respectively, with 19 bases between them. The CDR3 consists of 18 residues. Germline values: CDR1 MDHEN, CDR2 SYDVKM. DNA for the CDR3: TGTGCCAGCAGTCCCCCCAGGGTTTGGGTTGCAACTAATGAAAAACTGTTTTTT. Protein: CASSPPRVWVATNEKLFF.

This chain joins TRBV5-6 and TRBJ2-7; D is possibly TRBD1 (6 bases). The CDR3 sequence is 14 residues long. Germline CDR1 and CDR2: SGHDT and YYEEEE. Trimming shortened V by 0 bases and J by 5 bases, and 12 bases separated the two germline ends. DNA for the CDR3: TGTGCCAGCAGCTTGGCAGGGGATCTCGACGAGCAGTACTTC. Translating gives CASSLAGDLDEQYF.

This chain connects TRBV2 to TRBJ1-1; no clear D. The germline CDR1 and CDR2 sequences are SNHLY and FYNNEI. V was pared by 7 bases and J by 6 bases, with 6 bases between. The CDR3 consists of 10 residues. The DNA of the CDR3 is TGTGCCAGCAAGGGTTCTGAAGCTTTCTTT. Encoded protein: CASKGSEAFF.

The chain combines TRBV3-1 (or the pseudogene TRBV3-2) with TRBJ2-1, with D possibly TRBD2 on 5 matching bases. CDR1 and CDR2 from the germline V gene are LGHDT and YNNKEL (reference sequence). The length of the CDR3 is 14 residues. Trimming stripped 4 bases from V and 3 bases from J, with 10 bases between. The CDR3 DNA is TGTGCCAGCAGCCGTAGTCGGGGCTACAATGAGCAGTTCTTC. Translating gives CASSRSRGYNEQFF.

The chain carries TRBV20-1 and TRBJ1-2, with D uncertain. The CDR3 contains 15 residues. The V end was cut by 3 bases, the J end by 4 bases, with 18 bases between. Per germline, CDR1 DFQATT and CDR2 SNEGSKA (reference sequence). In DNA, the CDR3 is TGCAGTGCTAGTCTCGTAACCGCCAAGGGCTATGGCTACACCTTC. Its translation is CSASLVTAKGYGYTF.

This rearrangement joins TRBV3-1 (or the pseudogene TRBV3-2) to TRBJ1-4, with D tentatively TRBD1 (5 bases). From germline, CDR1 is LGHDT and CDR2 YNNKEL (reference sequence). V lost 4 bases to trimming and J lost 5 bases, with 20 bases between them. The CDR3 length is 17 residues. CDR3 nucleotides: TGTGCCAGCAGCCCTCAGGGAGGATGGGGCGAGAATGAAAAACTGTTTTTT. Protein: CASSPQGGWGENEKLFF.

This chain uses TRBV12-5 with TRBJ2-3; 8 bases map to TRBD2. The V segment lost 1 base and the J segment 2 bases; nucleotides outside the gene matches: 8. Germline CDR1 LGHNT, CDR2 FRNRAP. The CDR3 is made up of 17 amino acids. The CDR3 DNA reads as TGTGCTAGTGGTTTGGGGCTAAGCGGGAGTTCCACAGATACGCAGTATTTT. Protein product: CASGLGLSGSSTDTQYF.

The J gene is TRBJ2-5, the V gene TRBV28, with D uncertain. This CDR3 is 13 amino acids long. V was shortened by 4 bases and J by 0 bases, with 6 bases between the two germline ends. CDR1 and CDR2 from the germline V gene are MDHEN and SYDVKM. CDR3 in DNA: TGTGCCAGCAGTTCGAGGAACCAAGAGACCCAGTACTTC. It yields the protein CASSSRNQETQYF.

The V call is TRBV9, the J call TRBJ2-3, with 9 bases matching TRBD2. This CDR3 is built from 16 residues. Trimming at V came to 2 bases and at J to 2 bases, leaving 6 bases not matched to a gene. Per the germline V gene, CDR1 is SGDLS and CDR2 is YYNGEE. CDR3 region: CASSVSGGVLTDTQYF. The CDR3 region has the DNA TGTGCCAGCAGCGTTAGCGGGGGCGTCCTCACAGATACGCAGTATTTT.

This clone was seen more than once but under ten times. The CDR3 here is CASSRTRGNSPLHF. In nucleotides, the CDR3 is TGTGCCAGCAGTCGTACCAGGGGTAATTCACCCCTCCACTTT. The chain uses TRBV6-2 or TRBV6-3 and TRBJ1-6, with D perhaps matching TRBD1 (6 bases). CDR3 length equals 14 residues. V shed 5 bases and J shed 6 bases, with 11 bases lying between them. Germline CDR1 reads MNHEY; CDR2 reads SVGEGT.

V usage is TRBV9 and J usage is TRBJ2-7; TRBD1 agrees at 8 bases. V lost 0 bases to trimming and J lost 4 bases; unmatched junction nucleotides: 6. Germline V gene sequence: CDR1 SGDLS, CDR2 YYNGEE. CDR3 length: 15 residues. The CDR3 DNA reads TGTGCCAGCAGCGTAGCTACAACAGGGGGGTACGAGCAGTACTTC. Translated, it gives CASSVATTGGYEQYF.

The chain carries TRBV19 and TRBJ1-4; 8 bases line up with TRBD1. This CDR3 contains 14 residues. V lost 10 bases and J lost 1; bases outside the gene matches: 5. CDR1 and CDR2 (germline): LNHDA, SQIVND (reference sequence). As DNA, the CDR3 is TGTGCCACCACGGACAGGGTAACTAATGAAAAACTGTTTTTT. Translated, it gives CATTDRVTNEKLFF.

The rearrangement links TRBV19 to TRBJ1-2; no firm D call. The CDR3 spans 14 residues. The germline V and J ends were trimmed by 6 bases and 3 bases, with 14 bases remaining between them. In germline, CDR1 is LNHDA, CDR2 SQIVND (reference sequence). CDR3 protein: CASSSGRQDYGYTF. The CDR3 nucleotides read TGTGCCAGTAGCTCGGGCAGGCAGGACTATGGCTACACCTTC.

The genes are TRBV28 and TRBJ1-1, with D possibly matching TRBD1 (5 bases). CDR1 is MDHEN and CDR2 is SYDVKM in the germline V gene. V lost 6 bases to trimming and J lost 1 base, with 9 bases between them. This CDR3 has 13 amino acids. The CDR3 sequence is CASRTQGNTEAFF. DNA of the CDR3: TGTGCCAGCAGAACTCAGGGGAACACTGAAGCTTTCTTT. Full variable domain (remainder filled in from reference TRBV28 and TRBJ1-1): DVKVTQSSRYLVKRTGEKVFLECVQDMDHENMFWYRQDPGLGLRLIYFSYDVKMKEKGDIPEGYSVSREKKERFSLILESASTNQTSMYLCASRTQGNTEAFFGQGTRLTVV.

The chain combines TRBV4-1 with TRBJ1-4; possibly TRBD1 for D (6 bases). Trimming removed 4 bases from V and 5 bases from J, with 14 bases in between. CDR3 length: 15 amino acids. Per germline, CDR1 MGHRA and CDR2 YSYEKL. CDR3 nucleotides: TGCGCCAGCAGCCGAGGCCCGGACAGAAATGAAAAACTGTTTTTT. Protein sequence: CASSRGPDRNEKLFF.